The 6 T cell receptor beta chains reported below all come from one sample, sequenced in a study of shared clonotypes between healthy human individuals. Naive CD8 populations comprised CD45RO-negative cells positively selected for CCR7, excluding terminally differentiated effector memory CD45RA+ cells. The table came from immunoSEQ multiplex PCR; TCRdb's copy has only in-frame clones and leaves some out. The repertoire holds about 1,900,000 clones, with about 95% as singletons. Sequencing was done on a sample of naive CD8+ T cells sorted from blood. Receptors originate from a young man in good health.

The chain carries TRBV6-5 and TRBJ1-2; 8 nucleotides line up with TRBD1. There are 14 residues in the CDR3. CDR1 and CDR2 from the germline V gene are MNHEY and SVGAGI. Unmatched junction bases numbered 2, after V lost 1 base and J lost 4 bases. CDR3 bases: TGTGCCAGCAGTTACTATCAGGGGGCCTATGGCTACACCTTC. It codes for CASSYYQGAYGYTF.

The rearrangement links TRBV28 to TRBJ2-5; D may be TRBD2 (5 bases). Germline CDR1 and CDR2: MDHEN and SYDVKM. CDR3 size: 14 residues. Trimming removed 1 base at V and 5 bases at J, with 11 bases between. The CDR3 protein is CASSLYGVSETQYF. As DNA, the CDR3 is TGTGCCAGCAGTTTATACGGGGTCAGCGAGACCCAGTACTTC.

On this clone itself: Other DNA variants within this sample encode the same CDR3. V usage is TRBV6-5 and J usage is TRBJ2-5; 7 bases are shared with TRBD1. Trimming removed 4 bases from V and 4 bases from J; junction bases left unmatched: 3. The CDR3 length is 13 residues. Germline V CDR1 and CDR2: MNHEY, SVGAGI. In nucleotides, the CDR3 is TGTGCCAGCAGTTTCGACAGGGTAGAGACCCAGTACTTC. Amino acid sequence: CASSFDRVETQYF.

V gene TRBV27 combines with J gene TRBJ2-7; 7 bases are a match to TRBD2. Losses at the gene ends were 3 bases for V and 4 bases for J; bases not matched to a gene: 3. Germline-derived CDR1 and CDR2 are MNHEY and SMNVEV (reference sequence). The CDR3 has 13 residues. The CDR3 reads CASSLGGWYEQYF. CDR3 sequence (DNA): TGTGCCAGCAGTTTGGGGGGGTGGTACGAGCAGTACTTC.

The chain is built from TRBV10-2 and TRBJ2-3, with no clear D. The germline V gene encodes CDR1 WSHSY and CDR2 SAAADI. The CDR3 covers 13 residues. V dropped 2 bases and J dropped 0 bases, with 3 bases sitting between them. CDR3 loop: CASSEASTDTQYF. CDR3 coding DNA: TGCGCCAGCAGTGAGGCGAGCACAGATACGCAGTATTTT.

This chain uses TRBV28 with TRBJ1-1, with 8 bases lining up with TRBD1. The V gene end was trimmed by 2 bases and the J gene end by 5 bases; junction bases not matched to a gene: 10. The CDR3 has 16 amino acids. CDR1 and CDR2 from the germline V gene are MDHEN and SYDVKM. The CDR3 coding sequence is TGTGCCAGCAGTTTAGGGACAGGCGGGACGTTTACTGAAGCTTTCTTT. Encoded protein: CASSLGTGGTFTEAFF.